This T cell receptor beta chain comes out of a study of beta chain features in type 1 diabetes. Overall study results and limits: Researchers could not determine here whether HLA type influences TCRB rearrangement. In cDNA sequencing, cells with high TCR expression could be over-represented.

The study reverse transcribed the entire isolated RNA, so it sequenced expressed TCRB transcripts. Libraries were prepared by immunoSEQ multiplex PCR; TCRdb keeps only in-frame clonotypes and omits some of them. Here the sample spans some 360,000 clones, less than 20% being singletons. CD4+ naive, central memory, regulatory and stem cell-like memory subsets were isolated by sorting on CD45RO/CCR7/CD25/CD127/CD95/CD27. Of note for this clone: Its cognate antigen is unknown.

The CDR3 contains 14 residues. V lost 4 bases and J lost 8, with 16 bases in between. Germline CDR1 is SGDLS and CDR2 is YYNGEE. The gene calls are TRBV9 and TRBJ2-1; D perhaps matches TRBD1 (6 bases). Input material: naive CD4+ T cells from blood. This sequence was found in a woman aged 18-29 years in good health. This chain's CDR3 is CASSSRTGGHEQFF. CDR3 nucleotide sequence: TGTGCCAGCAGCTCCAGGACTGGGGGCCATGAGCAGTTCTTC. The variable domain in full, completed from reference TRBV9 and TRBJ2-1, reads DSGVTQTPKHLITATGQRVTLRCSPRSGDLSVYWYQQSLDQGLQFLIQYYNGEERAKGNILERFSAQQFPDLHSELNLSSLELGDSALYFCASSSRTGGHEQFFGPGTRLTVL.